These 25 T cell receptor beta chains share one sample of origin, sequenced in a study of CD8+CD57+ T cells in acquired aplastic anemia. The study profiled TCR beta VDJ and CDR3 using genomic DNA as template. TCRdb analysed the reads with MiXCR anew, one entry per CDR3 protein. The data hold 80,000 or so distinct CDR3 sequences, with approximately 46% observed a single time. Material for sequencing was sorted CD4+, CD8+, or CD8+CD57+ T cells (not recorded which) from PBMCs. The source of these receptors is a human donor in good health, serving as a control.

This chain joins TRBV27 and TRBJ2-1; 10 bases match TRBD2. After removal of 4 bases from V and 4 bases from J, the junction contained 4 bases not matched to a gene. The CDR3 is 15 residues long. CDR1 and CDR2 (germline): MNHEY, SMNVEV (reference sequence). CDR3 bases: TGTGCCAGCAGTTCCCCAGCGGGAGGGTACAATGAGCAGTTCTTC. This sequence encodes CASSSPAGGYNEQFF.

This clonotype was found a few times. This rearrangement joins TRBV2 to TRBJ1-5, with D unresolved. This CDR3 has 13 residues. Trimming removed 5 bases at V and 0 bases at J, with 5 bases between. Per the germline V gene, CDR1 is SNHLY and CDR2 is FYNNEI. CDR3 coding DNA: TGTGCCAGCAGTTTATATAGCAATCAGCCCCAGCATTTT. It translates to CASSLYSNQPQHF.

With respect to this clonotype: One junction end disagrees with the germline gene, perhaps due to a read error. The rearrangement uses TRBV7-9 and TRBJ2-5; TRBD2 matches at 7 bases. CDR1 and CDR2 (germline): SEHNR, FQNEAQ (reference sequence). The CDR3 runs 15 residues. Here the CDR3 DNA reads TGTGCCAGTAGCTCAAACCTAGCGGCCCAAGAGGCCCAGTACTTC. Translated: CASSSNLAAQEAQYF. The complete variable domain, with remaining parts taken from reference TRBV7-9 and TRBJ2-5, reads DTGVSQNPRHKITKRGQNVTFRCDPISEHNRLYWYRQTLGQGPEFLTYFQNEAQLEKSRLLSDRFSAERPKGSFSTLEIQRTEQGDSAMYLCASSSNLAAQEAQYFGPGTRLLVL.

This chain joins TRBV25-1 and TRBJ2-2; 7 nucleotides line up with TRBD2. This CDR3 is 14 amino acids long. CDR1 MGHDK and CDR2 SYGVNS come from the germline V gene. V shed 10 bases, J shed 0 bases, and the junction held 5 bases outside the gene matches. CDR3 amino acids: CATRLAANTGELFF. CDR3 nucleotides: TGTGCCACCAGACTAGCCGCGAACACCGGGGAGCTGTTTTTT.

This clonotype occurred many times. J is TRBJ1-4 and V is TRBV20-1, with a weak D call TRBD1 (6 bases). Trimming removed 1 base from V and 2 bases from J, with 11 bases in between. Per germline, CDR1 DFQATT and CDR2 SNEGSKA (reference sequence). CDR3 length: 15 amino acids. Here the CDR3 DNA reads TGCAGTGCTAGAGGGGACACGACTACTAATGAAAAACTGTTTTTT. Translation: CSARGDTTTNEKLFF.

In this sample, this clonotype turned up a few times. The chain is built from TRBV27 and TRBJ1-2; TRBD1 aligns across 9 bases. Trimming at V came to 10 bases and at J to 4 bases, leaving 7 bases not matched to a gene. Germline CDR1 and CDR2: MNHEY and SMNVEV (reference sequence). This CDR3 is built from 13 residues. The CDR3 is CATRQGGGYGYTF. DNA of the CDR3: TGTGCCACCCGACAGGGGGGAGGCTATGGCTACACCTTC.

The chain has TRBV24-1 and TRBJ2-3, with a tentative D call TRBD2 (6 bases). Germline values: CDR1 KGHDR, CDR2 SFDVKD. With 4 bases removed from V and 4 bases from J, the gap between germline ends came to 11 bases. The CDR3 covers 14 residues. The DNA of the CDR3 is TGTGCCACCAGTGAGAGGAGGGACGCAGATACGCAGTATTTT. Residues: CATSERRDADTQYF.

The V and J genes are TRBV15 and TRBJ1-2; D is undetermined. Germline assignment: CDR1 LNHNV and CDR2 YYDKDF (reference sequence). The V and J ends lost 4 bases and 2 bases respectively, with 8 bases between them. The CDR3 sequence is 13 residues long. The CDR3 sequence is CATSKRQNYGYTF. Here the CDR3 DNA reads TGTGCCACCAGCAAGAGACAAAACTATGGCTACACCTTC.

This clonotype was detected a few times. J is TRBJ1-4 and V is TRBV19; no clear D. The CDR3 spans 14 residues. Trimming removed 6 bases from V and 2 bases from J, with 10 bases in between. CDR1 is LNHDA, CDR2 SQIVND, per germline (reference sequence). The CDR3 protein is CASRPPSTNEKLFF. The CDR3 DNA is TGTGCCAGTAGGCCCCCCTCGACTAATGAAAAACTGTTTTTT.

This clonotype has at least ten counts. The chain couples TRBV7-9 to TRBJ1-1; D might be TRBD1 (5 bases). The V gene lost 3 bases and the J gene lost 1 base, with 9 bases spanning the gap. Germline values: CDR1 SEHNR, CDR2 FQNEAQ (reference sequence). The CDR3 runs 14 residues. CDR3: CASSLDTENTEAFF. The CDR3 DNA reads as TGTGCCAGCAGCTTGGACACTGAGAACACTGAAGCTTTCTTT.

The CDR3 here is CASRGSYEQYF. CDR3 nucleotides: TGTGCCAGCAGGGGGAGCTACGAGCAGTACTTC. V and J are TRBV7-9 and TRBJ2-7, with a weak D call TRBD2 (5 bases). Trimming removed 6 bases from V and 3 bases from J, with 6 bases in between. CDR1 and CDR2 from the germline V gene are SEHNR and FQNEAQ (reference sequence). This CDR3 contains 11 residues.

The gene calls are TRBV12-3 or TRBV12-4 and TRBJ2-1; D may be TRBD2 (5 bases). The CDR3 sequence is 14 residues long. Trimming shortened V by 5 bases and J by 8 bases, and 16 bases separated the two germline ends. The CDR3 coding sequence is TGTGCCAGCAGTCCCGGCGGGTCTTCGTATGAGCAGTTCTTC. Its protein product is CASSPGGSSYEQFF.

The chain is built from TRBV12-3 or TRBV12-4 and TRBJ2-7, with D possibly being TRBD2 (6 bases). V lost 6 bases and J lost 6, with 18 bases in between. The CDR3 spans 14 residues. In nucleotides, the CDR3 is TGTGCCAGCAGGCAAACTTGGACTACATCCGAGCAGTACTTC. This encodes CASRQTWTTSEQYF.

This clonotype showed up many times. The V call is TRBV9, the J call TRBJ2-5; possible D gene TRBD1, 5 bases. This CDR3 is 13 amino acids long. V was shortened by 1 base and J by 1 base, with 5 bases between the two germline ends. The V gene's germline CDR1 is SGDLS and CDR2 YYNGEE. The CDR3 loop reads CASSVTGQETQYF. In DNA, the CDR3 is TGTGCCAGCAGCGTAACAGGCCAAGAGACCCAGTACTTC.

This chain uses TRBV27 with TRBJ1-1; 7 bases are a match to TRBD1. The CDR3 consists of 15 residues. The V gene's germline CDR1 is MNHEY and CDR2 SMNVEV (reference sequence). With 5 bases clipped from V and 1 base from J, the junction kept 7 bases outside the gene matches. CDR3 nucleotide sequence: TGTGCCAGCAGTGGCCGGGACAGACAGAACACTGAAGCTTTCTTT. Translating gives CASSGRDRQNTEAFF.

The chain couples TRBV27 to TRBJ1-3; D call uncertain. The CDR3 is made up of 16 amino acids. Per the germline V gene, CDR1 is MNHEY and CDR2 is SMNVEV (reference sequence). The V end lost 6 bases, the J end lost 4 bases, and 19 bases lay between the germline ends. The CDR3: CASSHRAPNLGNTIYF. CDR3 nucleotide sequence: TGTGCCAGCAGCCATCGCGCCCCTAATTTAGGAAACACCATATATTTT.

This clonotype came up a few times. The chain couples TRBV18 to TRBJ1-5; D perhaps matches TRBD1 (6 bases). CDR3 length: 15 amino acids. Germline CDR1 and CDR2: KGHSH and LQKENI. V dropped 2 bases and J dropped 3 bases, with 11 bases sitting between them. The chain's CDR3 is CASSPTRDINQPQHF. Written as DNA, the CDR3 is TGTGCCAGCTCACCAACCCGGGACATCAATCAGCCCCAGCATTTT. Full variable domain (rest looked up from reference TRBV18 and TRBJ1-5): NAGVMQNPRHLVRRRGQEARLRCSPMKGHSHVYWYRQLPEEGLKFMVYLQKENIIDESGMPKERFSAEFPKEGPSILRIQQVVRGDSAAYFCASSPTRDINQPQHFGDGTRLSIL.

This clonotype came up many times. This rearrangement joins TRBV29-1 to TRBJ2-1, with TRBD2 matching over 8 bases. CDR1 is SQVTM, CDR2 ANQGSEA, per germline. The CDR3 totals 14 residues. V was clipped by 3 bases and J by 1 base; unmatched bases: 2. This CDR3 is CSVEREESYNEQFF. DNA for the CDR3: TGCAGCGTTGAGCGGGAGGAATCCTACAATGAGCAGTTCTTC.

DNA for the CDR3: TGCAGCGACTTCCGGGGGTCTGAAGCTTTCTTT. It codes for CSDFRGSEAFF. The chain couples TRBV29-1 to TRBJ1-1; possible D gene TRBD1, 5 bases. Germline assignment: CDR1 SQVTM and CDR2 ANQGSEA. V gave up 7 bases and J gave up 6 bases, with 12 bases separating them. This CDR3 spans 11 amino acids.

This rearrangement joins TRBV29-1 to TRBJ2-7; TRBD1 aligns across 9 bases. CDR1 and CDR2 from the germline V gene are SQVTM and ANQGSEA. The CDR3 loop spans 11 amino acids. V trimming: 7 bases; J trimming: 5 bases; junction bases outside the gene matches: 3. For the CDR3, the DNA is TGCAGCGGGGGACAGGGCCACGAGCAGTACTTC. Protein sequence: CSGGQGHEQYF.

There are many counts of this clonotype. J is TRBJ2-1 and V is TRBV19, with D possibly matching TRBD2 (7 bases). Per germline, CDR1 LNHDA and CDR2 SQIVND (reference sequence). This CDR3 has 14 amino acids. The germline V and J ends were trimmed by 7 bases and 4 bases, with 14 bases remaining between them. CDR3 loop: CASTPGGGYNEQFF. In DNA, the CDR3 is TGTGCCAGTACCCCGGGGGGCGGTTACAATGAGCAGTTCTTC.

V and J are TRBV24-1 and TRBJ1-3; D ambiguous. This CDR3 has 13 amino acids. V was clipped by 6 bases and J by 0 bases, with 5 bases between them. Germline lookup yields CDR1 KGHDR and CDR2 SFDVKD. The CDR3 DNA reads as TGTGCCACCAGTACTCCCTCTGGAAACACCATATATTTT. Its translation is CATSTPSGNTIYF.

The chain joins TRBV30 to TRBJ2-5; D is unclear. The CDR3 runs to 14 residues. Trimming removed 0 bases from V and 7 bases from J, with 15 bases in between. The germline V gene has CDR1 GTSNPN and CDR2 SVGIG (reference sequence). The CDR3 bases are TGTGCCTGGAGTGTACTGGGGAAATCGGGGACCCAGTACTTC. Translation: CAWSVLGKSGTQYF. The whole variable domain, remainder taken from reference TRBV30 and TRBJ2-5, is SQTIHQWPATLVQPVGSPLSLECTVEGTSNPNLYWYRQAAGRGLQLLFYSVGIGQISSEVPQNLSASRPQDRQFILSSKKLLLSDSGFYLCAWSVLGKSGTQYFGPGTRLLVL.

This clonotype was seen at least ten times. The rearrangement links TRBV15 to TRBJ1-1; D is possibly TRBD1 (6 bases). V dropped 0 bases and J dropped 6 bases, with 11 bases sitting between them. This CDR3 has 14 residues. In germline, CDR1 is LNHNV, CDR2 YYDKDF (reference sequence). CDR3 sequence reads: CATSRDLGGPEAFF. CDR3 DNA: TGTGCCACCAGCAGAGATCTTGGGGGGCCTGAAGCTTTCTTT. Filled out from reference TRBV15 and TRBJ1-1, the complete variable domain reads DAMVIQNPRYQVTQFGKPVTLSCSQTLNHNVMYWYQQKSSQAPKLLFHYYDKDFNNEADTPDNFQSRRPNTSFCFLDIRSPGLGDTAMYLCATSRDLGGPEAFFGQGTRLTVV.

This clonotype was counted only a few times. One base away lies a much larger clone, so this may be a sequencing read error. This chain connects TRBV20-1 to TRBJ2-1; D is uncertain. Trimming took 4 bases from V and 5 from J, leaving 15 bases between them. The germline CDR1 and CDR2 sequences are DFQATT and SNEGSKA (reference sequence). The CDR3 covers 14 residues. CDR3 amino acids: CSAILSMSDNEQFF. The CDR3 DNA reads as TGCAGTGCTATCCTTAGTATGAGCGACAATGAGCAGTTCTTC.